This T cell receptor beta chain was observed in a study of blood T cells in healthy people across ages. Study summary: Using template switching, researchers captured about one barcoded beta molecule for each two T cells.

The CDR3 is made up of 13 amino acids. Per germline, CDR1 LNHDA and CDR2 SQIVND (reference sequence). The junction had 8 bases not matched to a gene; V was cut back by 9 bases and J by 5 bases. As regards this clonotype: Its specificity is unknown.

Study results and caveats: Among T cells, TCR beta diversity per million cells dropped roughly linearly as age rose.

Sample-barcoded 5' priming and a J-beta primer mix drove a second PCR of roughly 7 to 11 cycles. TCRdb reanalysed the 5' RACE reads using MiXCR and keeps one entry per CDR3 protein. The sample holds a few hundred thousand distinct CDR3 sequences, roughly 26% seen once. The sample consisted of blood. The chain combines TRBV19 with TRBJ2-3; 7 bases fit TRBD2. The sequence was obtained from a woman in her 70s in good health. The CDR3 sequence: CASQLAKGDTQYF. In DNA form, the CDR3 reads TGTGCCAGCCAACTAGCGAAGGGAGATACGCAGTATTTT.